A selection of T cell receptor beta chains follows, all from one sample in a study of blood T cells in healthy people across ages. TCRdb re-derived calls from the 5' RACE reads in MiXCR, one entry per CDR3 protein. The table includes around 1,000,000 distinct CDR3 sequences, around two fifths detected once. The sequenced material came from blood. These receptor sequences come from a man aged 18 to 29 in good health. Each CDR3 is given with its conserved first and last residue. The D gene is left open where the match is weak. Clone size is stated in some rows and not others, as once, few, many or a class when expanded.

>TRBJ2-2|14|TRBD2|TRBV6-2/TRBV6-3|.
TGTGCCACCAGGCCGGGAGGGAACACCGGGGAGCTGTTTTTT
CATRPGGNTGELFF
>TRBJ2-1|17|.|TRBV5-1|.
TGCGCCAGCAGCTTGGAAGGGGGGGAGAGCTCCTACAATGAGCAGTTCTTC
CASSLEGGESSYNEQFF
>TRBJ2-2|16|TRBD1|TRBV4-3|few
TGCGCCAGCAGCCTCACACCGGGACAGTACACCGGGGAGCTGTTTTTT
CASSLTPGQYTGELFF
>TRBJ2-1|15|.|TRBV6-6|.
TGTGCCAGCAGTTACTCGCACGCAACCTACAATAAGCAGTTCTTC
CASSYSHATYNKQFF
>TRBJ2-5|13|.|TRBV11-2|.
TGTGTCAGCAGCTTACAGATCGAGGAGACCCAGTACTTC
CVSSLQIEETQYF
>TRBJ1-1|14|.|TRBV3-1|.
TGTGCCAGCAGCCCGCGGCCTCTCAGCGCTGAAGCTTTCTTT
CASSPRPLSAEAFF
>TRBJ2-1|18|TRBD1|TRBV5-1|many
TGCGCCAGCAGCTTGGCATCCCTGAACAGGGGTTACTACAATGAGCAGTTCTTC
CASSLASLNRGYYNEQFF
>TRBJ1-2|16|TRBD1|TRBV4-3|few
TGCGCCAGCAGCCAAGATTGGAGGGACAGACTCTATGGCTACACCTTC
CASSQDWRDRLYGYTF
>TRBJ2-5|14|.|TRBV4-3|.
TGCGCCAGCAGCCCGCTAGGGGGTAAGAATGAGCAGTACTTC
CASSPLGGKNEQYF
>TRBJ2-7|17|TRBD1|TRBV20-1|.
TGCAGTGCTCCGTACATCGCTCTGGGACAGGGGGCTTACGAGCAGTACTTC
CSAPYIALGQGAYEQYF
>TRBJ2-7|13|TRBD1|TRBV5-1|.
TGCGCCGGCAGCCCGACAGGGAACTACGAGCAGTACTTC
CAGSPTGNYEQYF
>TRBJ2-7|14|.|TRBV20-1|many
TGCAGTGCTAGCCGCCGACAGGACCCCTACGAGCAGTACTTC
CSASRRQDPYEQYF
>TRBJ2-1|12|.|TRBV27|.
TGTGCCAGCAGTCGGTGGGGTACTGAGCAGTTCTTC
CASSRWGTEQFF
>TRBJ2-6|15|.|TRBV9|many
TGTGCCAGCAGCGAGCCCATCACTGGGGCCAACGTCCTGACTTTC
CASSEPITGANVLTF
>TRBJ2-4|15|TRBD1|TRBV14|many
TGTGCCAGCAGCCAAGGAGGGACAGGCAAAAACATTCAGTACTTC
CASSQGGTGKNIQYF
>TRBJ1-5|15|.|TRBV5-1|few
TGCGCCAGCAGCTTGGATGGGCGGTATGATCAGCCCCAGCATTTT
CASSLDGRYDQPQHF
>TRBJ1-2|16|.|TRBV5-1|many
TGCGCCAGCAGCTTGGAGCCCGAGCGCTCCTACTATGGCTACACCTTC
CASSLEPERSYYGYTF
>TRBJ2-3|11|.|TRBV20-1|.
TGCAGTGCTACTAAGACAAATACGCAGTATTTT
CSATKTNTQYF
>TRBJ1-5|15|.|TRBV27|few
TGTGCCAGCAGTTTCACAGGGATCCCCCCTCAGCCCCAGCATTTT
CASSFTGIPPQPQHF
>TRBJ1-1|17|.|TRBV4-3|.
TGCGCCAGCAGCCAAGATCGGGGTTGGGGGGCTAGCACTGAAGCTTTCTTT
CASSQDRGWGASTEAFF
>TRBJ2-1|12|.|TRBV13|.
TGTGCCAGCAGCTTAATTGCCGATGAGCAGTTCTTC
CASSLIADEQFF
>TRBJ2-1|16|TRBD1|TRBV5-5|once
TGTGCCAGCAGCTTAGCAAGGGACAGCTCCTACAATGAGCAGTTCTTC
CASSLARDSSYNEQFF
>TRBJ2-3|16|.|TRBV4-3|few
TGCGCCAGCAGCCAAGCGCGGGGTTCCAGCACAGATACGCAGTATTTT
CASSQARGSSTDTQYF
>TRBJ1-2|14|.|TRBV20-1|.
TGCAGTGCTAGAGATCACAGAGTCCTCTATGGCTACACCTTC
CSARDHRVLYGYTF
>TRBJ2-7|14|TRBD1|TRBV13|many
TGTGCCAGCAGCCTGGGACAGGGTAGAAACGAGCAGTACTTC
CASSLGQGRNEQYF
>TRBJ1-1|17|.|TRBV5-1|.
TGCGCCAGCAGCTTGGGTAGATGGGAGAAGGAAAACACTGAAGCTTTCTTT
CASSLGRWEKENTEAFF
>TRBJ2-1|15|.|TRBV10-1|many
TGCGCCAGCTGCGAGAGAGACCGGAGGAACAATGAGCAGTTCTTC
CASCERDRRNNEQFF
>TRBJ1-1|12|.|TRBV20-1|.
TGCAGTGCCTGGGCCCCAAACACTGAAGCTTTCTTT
CSAWAPNTEAFF
>TRBJ2-4|18|TRBD2|TRBV5-1|few
TGCGCCAGCAGCCCCGACACGCGGGAGCGGGCCACCAAAAACATTCAGTACTTC
CASSPDTRERATKNIQYF
>TRBJ1-1|13|.|TRBV4-1|few
TGCGCCAGCAGCCAAGATTCGGTACGGGGAGCTTTCTTT
CASSQDSVRGAFF
>TRBJ2-1|13|TRBD1|TRBV20-1|.
TGCAGTGCTAGAAGGACAGGGGAGAATGAGCAGTTCTTC
CSARRTGENEQFF
>TRBJ1-2|15|.|TRBV4-1|many
TGCGCCAGCAGCCCCCAGTCCCATCAAAACTATGGCTACACCTTC
CASSPQSHQNYGYTF
>TRBJ1-1|14|TRBD1|TRBV5-1|.
TGCGCCAGCAGCTTGGCAACAGGGGGTAATGAAGCTTTCTTT
CASSLATGGNEAFF
>TRBJ2-1|12|.|TRBV7-2|.
TGTGCCAGCAGCTTAATGGGATATGAGCAGTTCTTC
CASSLMGYEQFF
>TRBJ2-1|15|TRBD2|TRBV20-1|few
TGCAGTGCTAGAGACCCTGCGGGGGGGCGAAATGAGCAGTTCTTC
CSARDPAGGRNEQFF
>TRBJ2-3|14|.|TRBV15|.
TGTGCCACCAGCAGGGGAATTAGCACAGATACGCAGTATTTT
CATSRGISTDTQYF
>TRBJ2-3|14|.|TRBV12-3/TRBV12-4|many
TGTGCCAGCAGTCCGCGACAGGTCACAGATACGCAGTATTTT
CASSPRQVTDTQYF
>TRBJ2-5|15|.|TRBV7-9|few
TGTGCCAGCAGCTTTGGACGAGCCGGATTGGATGAGCAGTACTTC
CASSFGRAGLDEQYF
>TRBJ2-3|13|.|TRBV7-3|.
TGTGCCAGCAGCGTAGAAACGCCGGATACGCAGTATTTT
CASSVETPDTQYF
>TRBJ1-1|14|TRBD1|TRBV29-1|.
TGCAGCATCGGGACAGGGGAGCCGAACACTGAAGCTTTCTTT
CSIGTGEPNTEAFF
>TRBJ1-4|13|.|TRBV6-6|.
TGTGCCAGCAGGACGGGACCCTATGAAAAACTGTTTTTT
CASRTGPYEKLFF